The entry below gives a single TCR beta chain sequence along with its context. The sample is drawn from a study of shared T cell receptors in the human thymus. Profiled with immunoSEQ multiplex PCR; TCRdb holds only in-frame clones, not every one. The sample includes hundreds of thousands of clones, about 89% of them seen just once. Germline V CDR1 and CDR2: MGHRA, YSYEKL. The CDR3 runs to 16 residues. Trimming took 0 bases from V and 0 from J, leaving 10 bases between them. This sample also belongs to another study, concerning human thymus T cells.

The TCR was taken from a boy less than two years old with a congenital heart defect. The rearrangement uses TRBV4-1 and TRBJ2-3; D is possibly TRBD2 (5 bases). The sample comprised thymocytes. The CDR3 DNA is TGCGCCAGCAGCCAAGAATGGGAGAAAAGCACAGATACGCAGTATTTT. It is translated as CASSQEWEKSTDTQYF.